This entry lists 2 T cell receptor beta chains sequenced from one sample in a study of tumor-infiltrating lymphocytes in primary liver carcinoma. The authors made TCR beta cDNA from around 500 ng total RNA with a constant-region primer. Employing slightly modified ARM-PCR, three nested multiplex PCR rounds were run, and these gave rise to the TCR beta libraries. TRBV1-TRBV30 forward primers paired with a C-beta reverse primer drove the first two PCR rounds, roughly 10 cycles each. TCRdb reprocessed the multiplex PCR reads via MiXCR and lists one record per CDR3 protein. The sample gives roughly 20,000 distinct CDR3 sequences, 65% to 85% of which show up once; around 40% is in the top ten. Each 20-30 mg portion of unsorted bulk tissue served as the source for co-extraction of RNA and DNA. The source material was liver tumor tissue from sampling region 1. Subset defined: tumor region T1, superior pole. These receptors were obtained from a middle-aged man with primary liver carcinoma and hepatitis B virus infection.

Remarks on this clonotype: A junction end diverges from the germline sequence, so it may reflect a read error. The CDR3: CASTCGRVNTEVLF. The CDR3, as DNA: TGTGCCAGCACTTGTGGCAGGGTGAACACTGAAGTTTTATTT. The V gene is TRBV11-2, the J gene TRBJ1-1; a possible D gene is TRBD1 (5 bases). Germline loops: CDR1 SGHAT, CDR2 FQNNGV. The CDR3 loop spans 14 amino acids. The whole variable domain, remainder taken from reference TRBV11-2 and TRBJ1-1, is EAGVAQSPRYKIIEKRQSVAFWCNPISGHATLYWYQQILGQGPKLLIQFQNNGVVDDSQLPKDRFSAERLKGVDSTLKIQPAKLEDSAVYLCASTCGRVNTEVLFGQGTRLTVV.

Comment on this clonotype: One end of the junction does not line up with germline, which may come from a read error. The rearrangement links TRBV10-3 to TRBJ1-1; D ambiguous. This CDR3 is 14 amino acids long. Germline loops: CDR1 ENHRY, CDR2 SYGVKD. The CDR3 DNA reads as TGCGCCATCAGTGATCGCTACACGGACACTGAAGCTTTCTTT. This gives the protein CAISDRYTDTEAFF.